The 32 T cell receptor beta chains below were found in one sample sequenced in a study of radiation and T cells in renal cell carcinoma. Assay: immunoSEQ multiplex PCR; the TCRdb copy retains only in-frame clones and omits some. The sample contains roughly 150,000 clones, over 80% of which appear only once. Time point noted: blood 2 weeks post-SBRT. As to treatment: 15 Gy SBRT to primary tumor, nephrectomy 4 weeks later. The material sequenced was blood, taken from a patient whose treatment included radiotherapy and nephrectomy. The receptors shown here come from a woman aged 45-65 years with renal cell carcinoma.

The chain is built from TRBV30 and TRBJ1-6; tentatively, D is TRBD1 (6 bases). Germline-derived CDR1 and CDR2 are GTSNPN and SVGIG (reference sequence). The ends were cut back, 5 bases at V and 9 bases at J, with 14 bases in the middle. The length of the CDR3 is 13 residues. The CDR3 spells CAWGGDIGSPLHF. CDR3 coding DNA: TGTGCCTGGGGGGGGGACATAGGTTCACCCCTCCACTTT.

This sequence joins TRBV9 and TRBJ1-1; TRBD1 might be the D (5 bases). This CDR3 has 14 residues. CDR1 SGDLS and CDR2 YYNGEE come from the germline V gene. Trimming shortened V by 0 bases and J by 4 bases, and 10 bases separated the two germline ends. The CDR3 DNA reads as TGTGCCAGCAGCGTAGCGGAGGGGACCACTGAAGCTTTCTTT. Protein: CASSVAEGTTEAFF.

The chain uses TRBV30 and TRBJ2-7; 8 nucleotides match TRBD1. The CDR3 sequence is 13 residues long. The germline CDR1 and CDR2 sequences are GTSNPN and SVGIG (reference sequence). With V trimmed by 2 bases and J by 5 bases, 5 bases remained unmatched. The CDR3 loop is CAWSRQGAHEQYF. For the CDR3, the DNA is TGTGCCTGGAGTCGGCAGGGGGCTCACGAGCAGTACTTC.

The CDR3 coding sequence is TGTGCCAGCAGCGGCTTGACAGGACCCCAAGAGACCCAGTACTTC. This gives the protein CASSGLTGPQETQYF. This chain joins TRBV9 and TRBJ2-5; weak D call: TRBD1 (6 bases). This CDR3 is 15 amino acids long. Trimming cost V 3 bases and J 1 base, with 13 bases left between them. The germline V gene has CDR1 SGDLS and CDR2 YYNGEE.

The J gene is TRBJ2-2, the V gene TRBV19; 11 bases are shared with TRBD2. Germline CDR1 and CDR2: LNHDA and SQIVND (reference sequence). Unmatched junction bases numbered 4, after V lost 3 bases and J lost 4 bases. The CDR3 runs to 16 residues. The DNA of the CDR3 is TGTGCCAGTAGTATGCTAGCGGGGGGTGTCACCGGGGAGCTGTTTTTT. Amino acid sequence: CASSMLAGGVTGELFF.

CDR3 sequence (DNA): TGCGCCAGCAGCCAAGACCCCTCCGGGACAGGGGCAACTAATGAAAAACTGTTTTTT. This sequence encodes CASSQDPSGTGATNEKLFF. V gene TRBV4-1 combines with J gene TRBJ1-4, with 10 nucleotides matching TRBD1. The CDR3 has 19 amino acids. The V segment lost 0 bases and the J segment 0 bases; nucleotides outside the gene matches: 7. CDR1 and CDR2 (germline): MGHRA, YSYEKL.

The V call is TRBV7-2, the J call TRBJ1-5, with D unresolved. The germline V and J ends were trimmed by 1 base and 1 base, with 14 bases remaining between them. The CDR3 runs to 17 residues. Germline V gene data show CDR1 as SGHTA and CDR2 as FQGNSA. In DNA form, the CDR3 reads TGTGCCAGCAGCTTAGTGGGAGGGAGGTACAGCAATCAGCCCCAGCATTTT. It yields the protein CASSLVGGRYSNQPQHF.

The CDR3 here is CASSLAQGGGAGEQFF. The CDR3, as DNA: TGTGCCAGCAGCTTAGCCCAGGGCGGGGGGGCCGGTGAGCAGTTCTTC. The rearrangement joins TRBV7-6 to TRBJ2-1, with 9 bases aligning to TRBD2. The CDR3 totals 16 residues. Germline trimming cut 0 bases from V and 9 bases from J; bases unmatched to any gene: 9. Per germline, CDR1 SGHVS and CDR2 FNYEAQ.

This chain links TRBV19 with TRBJ1-2, with 7 positions matching TRBD1. Trimming removed 3 bases from V and 1 base from J; junction bases left unmatched: 5. The CDR3 runs to 15 residues. Germline assignment: CDR1 LNHDA and CDR2 SQIVND (reference sequence). DNA of the CDR3: TGTGCCAGTAGTATTGACAGGGAATATAACTATGGCTACACCTTC. Translated: CASSIDREYNYGYTF.

The chain recombines TRBV7-3 with TRBJ2-3; TRBD2 is a possible D gene (5 bases). V lost 4 bases, J lost 3 bases, and 20 bases lay in between. The CDR3 has 17 residues. CDR1 SGHTA and CDR2 FQGTGA come from the germline V gene. In nucleotides, the CDR3 is TGTGCCAGCAGCTCGGCGGACTTATCCCCTTGGACAGATACGCAGTATTTT. This gives the protein CASSSADLSPWTDTQYF. The full variable domain, with the rest looked up from reference TRBV7-3 and TRBJ2-3, is GAGVSQTPSNKVTEKGKYVELRCDPISGHTALYWYRQSLGQGPEFLIYFQGTGAADDSGLPNDRFFAVRPEGSVSTLKIQRTERGDSAVYLCASSSADLSPWTDTQYFGPGTRLTVL.

The chain employs TRBV6-6 and TRBJ2-4; D is uncertain. V lost 2 bases and J lost 1, with 3 bases in between. The length of the CDR3 is 13 residues. Germline V gene lookup returns CDR1 MNHNY and CDR2 SVGAGI (reference sequence). This CDR3 reads CASSYGAKNIQYF. CDR3 coding DNA: TGTGCCAGCAGTTACGGGGCCAAAAACATTCAGTACTTC.

V and J are TRBV7-3 and TRBJ2-1, with D possibly matching TRBD1 (6 bases). The V gene lost 5 bases and the J gene lost 7 bases, with 18 bases spanning the gap. This CDR3 contains 15 residues. The germline gives CDR1 SGHTA, CDR2 FQGTGA. The DNA of the CDR3 is TGTGCCAGCAGCCCACAGGGTCTTCGAAAGAATGAGCAGTTCTTC. Translating it yields CASSPQGLRKNEQFF.

The rearrangement uses TRBV7-9 and TRBJ2-1; D gene unclear. Germline-derived CDR1 and CDR2 are SEHNR and FQNEAQ (reference sequence). Trimming pared 1 base from V and 2 bases from J, leaving 3 bases between. This CDR3 has 13 residues. In nucleotides, the CDR3 is TGTGCCAGCAGCTTAGACCCCTACAATGAGCAGTTCTTC. Its translation: CASSLDPYNEQFF.

The V gene is TRBV6-1, the J gene TRBJ2-2; the D gene is possibly TRBD2 (7 bases). CDR1 MNHNS and CDR2 SASEGT come from the germline V gene. The CDR3 sequence is 15 residues long. V lost 3 bases and J lost 5, with 13 bases in between. The CDR3 sequence: CASSERGQRTGELFF. DNA of the CDR3: TGTGCCAGCAGTGAGCGGGGGCAGCGAACCGGGGAGCTGTTTTTT.

The chain is built from TRBV6-6 and TRBJ1-5; 8 bases align to TRBD1. There are 14 residues in the CDR3. Germline lookup yields CDR1 MNHNY and CDR2 SVGAGI (reference sequence). Trimming at V came to 6 bases and at J to 3 bases, leaving 4 bases not matched to a gene. Here the CDR3 DNA reads TGTGCCAGCAGGCCGACAGGGGTCAATCAGCCCCAGCATTTT. It specifies CASRPTGVNQPQHF.

The chain uses TRBV6-1 and TRBJ1-2; no clear D gene. The CDR3 has 12 amino acids. Trimming took 3 bases from V and 8 from J, leaving 10 bases between them. Germline V gives CDR1 MNHNS, CDR2 SASEGT. CDR3 sequence (DNA): TGTGCCAGCAGTGACAGGAGTGAAGGCTACACCTTC. It is translated as CASSDRSEGYTF.

This chain connects TRBV25-1 to TRBJ1-5, with D unclear. Deletions cut 1 base from V and 0 bases from J, with 10 bases between. From germline, CDR1 is MGHDK and CDR2 SYGVNS. The CDR3 totals 16 residues. CDR3 nucleotide sequence: TGTGCCAGCAGTGAATTAAATTCTGTTAGCAATCAGCCCCAGCATTTT. Its protein product is CASSELNSVSNQPQHF.

The chain is built from TRBV27 and TRBJ1-2, with D hard to call. CDR1 MNHEY and CDR2 SMNVEV come from the germline V gene (reference sequence). V was cut by 4 bases and J by 3 bases, with 12 bases left in between. The CDR3 runs to 14 residues. CDR3: CASSSAGFYYGYTF. The CDR3 nucleotides read TGTGCCAGCAGTTCCGCGGGGTTCTACTATGGCTACACCTTC.

The chain is built from TRBV6-4 and TRBJ1-2; D remains unclear. Trimming removed 7 bases at V and 0 bases at J, with 15 bases between. The CDR3 is 15 residues long. Germline loops: CDR1 MRHNA, CDR2 SNTAGT. The CDR3: CASTLEASSNYGYTF. In DNA form, the CDR3 reads TGTGCCAGCACCCTGGAGGCTTCCTCTAACTATGGCTACACCTTC.

The rearrangement links TRBV7-9 to TRBJ2-1; D perhaps matches TRBD2 (5 bases). Per the germline V gene, CDR1 is SEHNR and CDR2 is FQNEAQ (reference sequence). Deletions cut 5 bases from V and 8 bases from J, with 25 bases between. This CDR3 comprises 17 residues. The CDR3 DNA sequence: TGTGCCAGCAGCCAACCCCCGATAGCCGGGATTTCTCATGAGCAGTTCTTC. Its translation is CASSQPPIAGISHEQFF.

This clone was detected once. V gene TRBV21-1 combines with J gene TRBJ2-5; the DNA was not used to check the table's D call, TRBD2. TRBV21-1 is classified as a pseudogene. This CDR3 region has 18 residues. The CDR3: CASSKALAVKVNYWTQYF. CDR3 DNA: TGTGCCAGCAGCAAAGCGCTGGCGGTGAAGGTTAATTATTGGACCCAGTACTTC.

This chain links TRBV11-3 with TRBJ2-1, with TRBD2 identical over 13 bases. The CDR3 runs to 20 residues. Germline V gene sequence: CDR1 SGHNT, CDR2 YENEEA. V lost 5 bases to trimming and J lost 0 bases; unmatched junction nucleotides: 13. CDR3 residues: CASSPPRTSGGLNSYNEQFF. DNA for the CDR3: TGTGCCAGCAGCCCGCCCCGGACTAGCGGGGGCCTTAACTCCTACAATGAGCAGTTCTTC.

J is TRBJ2-3 and V is TRBV10-3; 8 bases line up with TRBD1. The CDR3 runs 14 residues. After removal of 4 bases from V and 4 bases from J, the junction contained 4 bases not matched to a gene. Germline V gene data show CDR1 as ENHRY and CDR2 as SYGVKD. The CDR3 loop is CAISVGQGADTQYF. The CDR3 coding sequence is TGTGCCATCAGTGTCGGACAGGGAGCAGATACGCAGTATTTT.

The gene calls are TRBV9 and TRBJ2-7; a weak D match, TRBD1 (5 bases). V lost 4 bases and J lost 4, with 15 bases in between. The CDR3 is 14 residues long. CDR1 and CDR2 from the germline V gene are SGDLS and YYNGEE. DNA of the CDR3: TGTGCCAGCAGCCCTCAGGGTCTGACTTACGAGCAGTACTTC. It specifies CASSPQGLTYEQYF.

J is TRBJ2-5 and V is TRBV18; D may be TRBD1 (6 bases). This CDR3 has 16 residues. The V end was cut by 2 bases, the J end by 1 base, with 14 bases between. Germline V CDR1 and CDR2: KGHSH, LQKENI. The CDR3 DNA sequence: TGTGCCAGCTCACCATTAGGTCAACAGGGCCAAGAGACCCAGTACTTC. Translating gives CASSPLGQQGQETQYF.

The CDR3 DNA reads as TGTGCCAGCAGTTTCGCATTACACACAGATACGCAGTATTTT. The encoded protein is CASSFALHTDTQYF. The chain links TRBV28 to TRBJ2-3; no firm D call. The V and J ends lost 3 bases and 2 bases respectively, with 9 bases between them. Germline V lookup: CDR1 MDHEN, CDR2 SYDVKM. This CDR3 has 14 amino acids. The whole variable domain, remainder taken from reference TRBV28 and TRBJ2-3, is DVKVTQSSRYLVKRTGEKVFLECVQDMDHENMFWYRQDPGLGLRLIYFSYDVKMKEKGDIPEGYSVSREKKERFSLILESASTNQTSMYLCASSFALHTDTQYFGPGTRLTVL.

The chain employs TRBV6-5 and TRBJ2-5; 10 positions agree with TRBD2. Germline-derived CDR1 and CDR2 are MNHEY and SVGAGI. Trimming cost V 4 bases and J 5 bases; bases outside gene matches: 7. The CDR3 contains 15 residues. The CDR3 loop reads CASSFQRGGGETQYF. The CDR3 region has the DNA TGTGCCAGCAGTTTTCAGCGGGGGGGCGGGGAGACCCAGTACTTC.

J is TRBJ2-7 and V is TRBV2; D possibly matches TRBD1 or TRBD2 (5 bases each). The V and J ends lost 7 bases and 2 bases respectively, with 15 bases between them. The germline gives CDR1 SNHLY, CDR2 FYNNEI. This CDR3 contains 14 residues. The CDR3 sequence: CASKSLRDPYEQYF. The CDR3 nucleotides are TGTGCCAGCAAGAGTCTAAGGGACCCCTACGAGCAGTACTTC.

This clone was picked up one time. V gene TRBV6-6 combines with J gene TRBJ2-6; 9 positions match TRBD1. Germline-derived CDR1 and CDR2 are MNHNY and SVGAGI (reference sequence). CDR3 size: 16 residues. Trimming cost V 6 bases and J 4 bases; bases outside gene matches: 7. In nucleotides, the CDR3 is TGTGCCAGCAGCCCGGACAGGGGAACAGGGGCCAACGTCCTGACTTTC. Its translation: CASSPDRGTGANVLTF.

The rearrangement links TRBV2 to TRBJ2-7, with a tentative D call TRBD2 (5 bases). Germline values: CDR1 SNHLY, CDR2 FYNNEI. The CDR3 loop spans 16 amino acids. Deletions cut 8 bases from V and 0 bases from J, with 20 bases between. DNA for the CDR3: TGTGCCAGCGTGAAAGAGAGGGCAGTAAGCTCCTACGAGCAGTACTTC. Encoded protein: CASVKERAVSSYEQYF.

V is TRBV2 and J is TRBJ1-3, with a possible D match to TRBD1 (5 bases). V shed 11 bases and J shed 0 bases, with 17 bases lying between them. CDR1 and CDR2 from the germline V gene are SNHLY and FYNNEI. The CDR3 length is 15 residues. CDR3: CAAKQDRSSGNTIYF. The CDR3 region has the DNA TGTGCCGCCAAACAGGACCGTAGCTCTGGAAACACCATATATTTT.

The chain has TRBV6-5 and TRBJ1-6, with 7 bases lining up with TRBD1. The CDR3 covers 14 residues. Trimming took 5 bases from V and 5 from J; bases not matched to a gene: 3. Germline V gene data show CDR1 as MNHEY and CDR2 as SVGAGI. CDR3 sequence reads: CASSPGQNNSPLHF. The CDR3 bases are TGTGCCAGCAGTCCGGGACAGAATAATTCACCCCTCCACTTT.